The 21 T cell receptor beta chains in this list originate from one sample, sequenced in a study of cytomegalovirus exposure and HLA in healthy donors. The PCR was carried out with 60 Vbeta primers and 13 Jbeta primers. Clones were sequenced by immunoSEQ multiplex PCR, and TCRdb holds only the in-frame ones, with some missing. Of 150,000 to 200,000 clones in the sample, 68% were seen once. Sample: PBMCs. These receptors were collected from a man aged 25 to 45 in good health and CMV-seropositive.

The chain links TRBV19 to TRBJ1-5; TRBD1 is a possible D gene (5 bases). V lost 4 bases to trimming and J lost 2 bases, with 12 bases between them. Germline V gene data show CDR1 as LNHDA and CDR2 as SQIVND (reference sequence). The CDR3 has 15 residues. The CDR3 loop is CASSTPAGGNQPQHF. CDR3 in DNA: TGTGCCAGTAGTACCCCGGCGGGGGGCAATCAGCCCCAGCATTTT.

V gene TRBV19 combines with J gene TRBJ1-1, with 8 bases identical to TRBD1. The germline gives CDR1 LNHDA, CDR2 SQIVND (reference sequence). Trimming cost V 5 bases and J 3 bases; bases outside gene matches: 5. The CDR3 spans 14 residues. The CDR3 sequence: CASSVGQGDTEAFF. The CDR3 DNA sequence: TGTGCCAGTAGTGTCGGACAGGGAGACACTGAAGCTTTCTTT.

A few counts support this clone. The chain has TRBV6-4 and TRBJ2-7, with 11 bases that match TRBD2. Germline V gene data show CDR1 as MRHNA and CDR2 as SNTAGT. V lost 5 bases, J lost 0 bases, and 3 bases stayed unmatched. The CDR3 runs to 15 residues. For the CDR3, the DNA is TGTGCCAGCAGTTACGGACTAGCGGGCTCCTACGAGCAGTACTTC. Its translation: CASSYGLAGSYEQYF.

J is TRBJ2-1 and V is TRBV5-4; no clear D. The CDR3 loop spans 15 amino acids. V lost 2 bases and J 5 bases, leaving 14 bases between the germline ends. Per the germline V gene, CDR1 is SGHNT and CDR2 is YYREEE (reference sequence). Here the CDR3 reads CASSFPADNHNEQFF. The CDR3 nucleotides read TGTGCCAGCAGCTTCCCGGCAGACAATCACAATGAGCAGTTCTTC.

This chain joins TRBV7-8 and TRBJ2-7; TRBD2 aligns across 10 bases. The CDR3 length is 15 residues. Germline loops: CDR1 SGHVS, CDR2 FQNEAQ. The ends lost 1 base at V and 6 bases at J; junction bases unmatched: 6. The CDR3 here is CASSLGLAGVGEQYF. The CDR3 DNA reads TGTGCCAGCAGCTTAGGTCTAGCGGGAGTTGGCGAGCAGTACTTC.

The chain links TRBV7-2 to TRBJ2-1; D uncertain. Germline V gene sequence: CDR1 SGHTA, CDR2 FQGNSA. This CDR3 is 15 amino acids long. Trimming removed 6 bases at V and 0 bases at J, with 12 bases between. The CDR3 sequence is CASSLIGYSYNEQFF. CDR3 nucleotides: TGTGCCAGCAGTCTAATCGGGTACTCCTACAATGAGCAGTTCTTC.

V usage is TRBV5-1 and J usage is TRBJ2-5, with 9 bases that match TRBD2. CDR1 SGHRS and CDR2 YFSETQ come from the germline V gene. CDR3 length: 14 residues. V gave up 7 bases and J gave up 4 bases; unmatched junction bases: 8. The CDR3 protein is CASAQAGGSETQYF. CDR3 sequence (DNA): TGCGCCAGCGCCCAAGCGGGAGGATCAGAGACCCAGTACTTC.

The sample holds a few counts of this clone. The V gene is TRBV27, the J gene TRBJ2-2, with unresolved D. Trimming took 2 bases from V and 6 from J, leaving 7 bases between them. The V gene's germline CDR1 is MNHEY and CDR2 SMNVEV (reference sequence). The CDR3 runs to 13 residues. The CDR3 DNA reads TGTGCCAGCAGTTTAGAGGTGGCCGGGGAGCTGTTTTTT. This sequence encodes CASSLEVAGELFF.

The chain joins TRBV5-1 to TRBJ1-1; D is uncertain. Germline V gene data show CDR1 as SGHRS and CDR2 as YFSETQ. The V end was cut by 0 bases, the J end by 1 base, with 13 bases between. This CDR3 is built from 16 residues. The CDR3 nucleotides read TGCGCCAGCAGCTTGGGTATTTTGGAGGGGAACACTGAAGCTTTCTTT. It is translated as CASSLGILEGNTEAFF.

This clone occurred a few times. CDR3 loop: CASSVAGDGYNEQFF. Here the CDR3 DNA reads TGTGCCAGCAGCGTAGCGGGAGACGGGTACAATGAGCAGTTCTTC. V usage is TRBV6-4 and J usage is TRBJ2-1; TRBD2 matches at 9 bases. This CDR3 is 15 amino acids long. Trimming at V came to 6 bases and at J to 4 bases, leaving 7 bases not matched to a gene. CDR1 is MRHNA and CDR2 is SNTAGT in the germline V gene.

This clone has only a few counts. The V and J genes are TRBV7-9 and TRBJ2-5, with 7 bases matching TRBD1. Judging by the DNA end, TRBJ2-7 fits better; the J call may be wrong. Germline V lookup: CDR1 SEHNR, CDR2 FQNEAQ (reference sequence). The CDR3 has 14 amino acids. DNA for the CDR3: TGTGCCAGCAGCTTCTTGGCAGGGGGCTACGAGCAGTACTTC. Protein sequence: CASSFLAGGYEQYF.

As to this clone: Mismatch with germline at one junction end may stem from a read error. The CDR3, as DNA: TGTGCCAGCATCAGACAGGGGGCTTCTGATGGCTACGCCTTC. This sequence encodes CASIRQGASDGYAF. The chain links TRBV6-6 to TRBJ1-2, with 10 bases that match TRBD1. Germline loops: CDR1 MNHNY, CDR2 SVGAGI (reference sequence). The CDR3 extends over 14 amino acids.

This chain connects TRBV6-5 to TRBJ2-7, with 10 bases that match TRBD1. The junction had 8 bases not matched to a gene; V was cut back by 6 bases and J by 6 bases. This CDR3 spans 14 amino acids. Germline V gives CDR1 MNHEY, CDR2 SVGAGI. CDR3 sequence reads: CASRPGTGVFEQYF. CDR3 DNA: TGTGCCAGCAGGCCCGGGACAGGGGTATTCGAGCAGTACTTC.

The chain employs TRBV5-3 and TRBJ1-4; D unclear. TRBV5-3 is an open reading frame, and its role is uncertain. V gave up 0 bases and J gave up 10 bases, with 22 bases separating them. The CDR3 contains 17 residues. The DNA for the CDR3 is TGTGCCAGAAGCTTGGGCCACCACCTAGCCCCTTCCGGAAAACTGTTTTTT. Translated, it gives CARSLGHHLAPSGKLFF.

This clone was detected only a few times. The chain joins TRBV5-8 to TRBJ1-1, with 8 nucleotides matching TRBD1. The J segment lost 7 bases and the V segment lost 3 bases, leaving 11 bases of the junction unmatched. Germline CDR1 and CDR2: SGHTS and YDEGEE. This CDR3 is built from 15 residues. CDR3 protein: CASSSGGRGQDEAFF. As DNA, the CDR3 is TGTGCCAGCAGCTCGGGGGGCAGGGGGCAGGATGAAGCTTTCTTT.

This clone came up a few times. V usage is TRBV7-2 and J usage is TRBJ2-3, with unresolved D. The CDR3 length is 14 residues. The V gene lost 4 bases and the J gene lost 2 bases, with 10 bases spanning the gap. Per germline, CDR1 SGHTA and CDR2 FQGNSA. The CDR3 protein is CASSYPVYTDTQYF. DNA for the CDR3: TGTGCCAGCAGCTACCCGGTTTACACAGATACGCAGTATTTT.

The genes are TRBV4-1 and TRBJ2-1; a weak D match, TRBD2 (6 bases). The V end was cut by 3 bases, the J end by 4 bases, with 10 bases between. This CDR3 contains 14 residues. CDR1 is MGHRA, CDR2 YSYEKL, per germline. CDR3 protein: CASSHPGTYNEQFF. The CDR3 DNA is TGCGCCAGCAGCCACCCCGGGACTTACAATGAGCAGTTCTTC.

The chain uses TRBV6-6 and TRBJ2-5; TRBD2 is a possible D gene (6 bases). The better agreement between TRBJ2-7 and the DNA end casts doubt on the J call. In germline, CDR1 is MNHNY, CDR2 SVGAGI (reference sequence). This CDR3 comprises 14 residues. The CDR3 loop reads CASSSPGGSYEQYF. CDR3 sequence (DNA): TGTGCCAGCAGTTCACCCGGAGGGTCCTACGAGCAGTACTTC.

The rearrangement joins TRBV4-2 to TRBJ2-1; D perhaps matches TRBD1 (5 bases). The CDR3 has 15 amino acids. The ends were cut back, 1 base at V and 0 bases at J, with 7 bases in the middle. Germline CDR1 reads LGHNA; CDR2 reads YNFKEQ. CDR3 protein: CASSQGQGSYNEQFF. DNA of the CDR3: TGTGCCAGCAGCCAAGGCCAGGGCTCCTACAATGAGCAGTTCTTC.

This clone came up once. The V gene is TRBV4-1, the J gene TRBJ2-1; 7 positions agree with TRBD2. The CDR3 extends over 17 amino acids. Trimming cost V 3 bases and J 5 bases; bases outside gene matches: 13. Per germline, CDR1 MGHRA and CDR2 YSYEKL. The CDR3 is CASSQRHGEGRNNEQFF. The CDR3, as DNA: TGCGCCAGCAGCCAGCGCCACGGGGAGGGACGGAACAATGAGCAGTTCTTC.

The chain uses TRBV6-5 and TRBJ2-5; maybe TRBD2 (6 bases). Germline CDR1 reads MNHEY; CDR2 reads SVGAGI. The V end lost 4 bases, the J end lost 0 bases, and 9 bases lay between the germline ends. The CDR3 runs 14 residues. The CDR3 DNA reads TGTGCCAGCAGTTCGGACTATTACCAAGAGACCCAGTACTTC. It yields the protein CASSSDYYQETQYF.